This T cell receptor (beta chain) was recorded in a study of blood T cells in healthy people across ages. V shed 0 bases and J shed 0 bases, with 9 bases lying between them. The CDR3 loop spans 14 amino acids. Germline assignment: CDR1 DFQATT and CDR2 SNEGSKA (reference sequence). A second PCR, run for about 7 to 11 cycles, used a sample-barcoded 5' primer plus a J-beta primer mix. TCRdb itself ran the 5' RACE reads through MiXCR, one entry per CDR3 protein. Seen here are about 1.4 million distinct CDR3 sequences, 45% to 70% observed once, and the top ten hold approximately 7%. Drawing of peripheral blood yielded roughly 10 milliliters from each donor.

This receptor was taken from a man younger than 35 in good health. The chain carries TRBV20-1 and TRBJ2-7; perhaps TRBD2 as D (5 bases). Sequencing was carried out using blood. CDR3 sequence: CSARDLASSYEQYF. DNA of the CDR3: TGCAGTGCTAGAGATTTAGCGAGCTCCTACGAGCAGTACTTC.